These 23 T cell receptor beta chains originate from one sample sequenced in a study of shared clonotypes between healthy human individuals. The table came from immunoSEQ multiplex PCR; TCRdb's copy has only in-frame clones and leaves some out. Of about 2.5 million clones in the sample, 85% to 95% are singletons; the top ten hold 0.3% to 0.4%. The sample comprised naive CD4+ T cells from PBMCs. The subset was: CD45RA+ positively selected. Every receptor here comes from a man between 18 and 29 years old in good health. Some clones in this sample may be carry-over from other donors' samples.

This chain joins TRBV11-1 and TRBJ2-2; D may be TRBD1 (5 bases). The CDR3 is made up of 13 amino acids. From germline, CDR1 is SGHAT and CDR2 FQDESV (reference sequence). Trimming removed 5 bases at V and 8 bases at J, with 12 bases between. CDR3 bases: TGTGCCAGCAGCCCCGACCCAGGGGGGGAGCTGTTTTTT. Encoded protein: CASSPDPGGELFF.

This chain links TRBV5-1 with TRBJ1-5; TRBD1 might be the D (5 bases). Trimming pared 7 bases from V and 2 bases from J, leaving 28 bases between. The CDR3 length is 19 residues. The germline V gene has CDR1 SGHRS and CDR2 YFSETQ. The CDR3 spells CASPIIRDHADSGNQPQHF. The CDR3, as DNA: TGCGCCAGCCCCATTATCCGGGACCACGCAGATTCGGGCAATCAGCCCCAGCATTTT.

The rearrangement links TRBV7-2 to TRBJ2-7; the D is unclear. Germline V gene sequence: CDR1 SGHTA, CDR2 FQGNSA. With 7 bases removed from V and 2 bases from J, the gap between germline ends came to 9 bases. This CDR3 is built from 12 residues. As DNA, the CDR3 is TGTGCCAGCATTGGGGTACCCTACGAGCAGTACTTC. Its protein is CASIGVPYEQYF.

The chain is built from TRBV5-1 and TRBJ2-5, with TRBD2 identical over 7 bases. The CDR3 extends over 15 amino acids. The ends lost 4 bases at V and 7 bases at J; junction bases unmatched: 13. Looked up from germline, CDR1 is SGHRS and CDR2 is YFSETQ. The CDR3, as DNA: TGCGCCAGCAGCCAACCTAGCGGCCCTTCGGGGACCCAGTACTTC. This encodes CASSQPSGPSGTQYF.

This chain links TRBV28 with TRBJ2-5; 9 bases align to TRBD1. From germline, CDR1 is MDHEN and CDR2 SYDVKM. The V and J ends lost 5 bases and 5 bases, in that order; junction bases with no gene match: 3. The CDR3 sequence is 13 residues long. The CDR3 DNA is TGTGCCAGCAGTCGGACAGGGGCCGAGACCCAGTACTTC. Its translation is CASSRTGAETQYF. Looking up the rest from reference TRBV28 and TRBJ2-5 gives the full variable domain: DVKVTQSSRYLVKRTGEKVFLECVQDMDHENMFWYRQDPGLGLRLIYFSYDVKMKEKGDIPEGYSVSREKKERFSLILESASTNQTSMYLCASSRTGAETQYFGPGTRLLVL.

This rearrangement joins TRBV5-1 to TRBJ2-1; 10 positions agree with TRBD2. The germline gives CDR1 SGHRS, CDR2 YFSETQ. This CDR3 is 15 amino acids long. Trimming took 5 bases from V and 5 from J; bases not matched to a gene: 7. The CDR3 DNA reads TGCGCCAGCAGATGGCTAGCGGGAGCCAACAATGAGCAGTTCTTC. Amino acid sequence: CASRWLAGANNEQFF.

The chain couples TRBV5-1 to TRBJ2-2, with 9 nucleotides matching TRBD2. The CDR3 extends over 17 amino acids. V lost 4 bases, J lost 5 bases, and 12 bases stayed unmatched. Germline values: CDR1 SGHRS, CDR2 YFSETQ. The chain's CDR3 is CASSPEGGRARTGELFF. For the CDR3, the DNA is TGCGCCAGCAGCCCGGAGGGCGGGAGGGCCAGGACCGGGGAGCTGTTTTTT.

This clone has only one observation. This chain uses TRBV5-5 with TRBJ2-1; TRBD1 is a possible D gene (5 bases). This CDR3 is built from 15 residues. The V end lost 2 bases, the J end lost 4 bases, and 13 bases lay between the germline ends. Per germline, CDR1 SGHKS and CDR2 YYEKEE (reference sequence). Here the CDR3 reads CASSFRVDNYNEQFF. The CDR3 DNA reads TGTGCCAGCAGCTTCAGGGTGGATAATTACAATGAGCAGTTCTTC.

This clone was counted a single time. The genes are TRBV27 and TRBJ2-1, with D possibly TRBD2 on 6 matching bases. The CDR3 runs 15 residues. Germline V CDR1 and CDR2: MNHEY, SMNVEV (reference sequence). With 6 bases removed from V and 6 bases from J, the gap between germline ends came to 18 bases. The CDR3 region is CASSPGTLRRNEQFF. The CDR3 nucleotides read TGTGCCAGCAGCCCCGGGACTCTAAGGCGCAATGAGCAGTTCTTC.

This clone was found once. CDR3 in amino acids: CASSLEVGTQYF. The CDR3 bases are TGTGCCAGCAGCTTAGAGGTGGGGACCCAGTACTTC. The chain couples TRBV11-2 to TRBJ2-5; no clear D gene. The CDR3 has 12 amino acids. V was clipped by 0 bases and J by 7 bases, with 6 bases between them. Germline loops: CDR1 SGHAT, CDR2 FQNNGV.

This rearrangement joins TRBV28 to TRBJ2-7; 8 bases are a match to TRBD1. Germline V gene data show CDR1 as MDHEN and CDR2 as SYDVKM. This CDR3 contains 14 residues. V lost 6 bases and J lost 3; bases outside the gene matches: 7. CDR3 bases: TGTGCCAGCAGCTCTCTGGACAGGGACTACGAGCAGTACTTC. Amino acids: CASSSLDRDYEQYF.

This clone appeared once. The sample carries other DNA sequences with the same CDR3. The chain is built from TRBV7-9 and TRBJ2-7, with D possibly matching TRBD1 (5 bases). The length of the CDR3 is 12 residues. V shed 1 base and J shed 4 bases, with 5 bases lying between them. Germline values: CDR1 SEHNR, CDR2 FQNEAQ (reference sequence). The CDR3 is CASSLGQYEQYF. The CDR3 nucleotides read TGTGCCAGCAGCTTAGGACAGTACGAGCAGTACTTC.

A remark on this clone: Additional DNA sequences in this sample encode the identical CDR3. In DNA form, the CDR3 reads TGTGCCATCAGTGAGTCGGGAGGACCTTATGGCTACACCTTC. This encodes CAISESGGPYGYTF. The chain recombines TRBV10-3 with TRBJ1-2; no clear D gene. Germline assignment: CDR1 ENHRY and CDR2 SYGVKD. Trimming took 0 bases from V and 5 from J, leaving 10 bases between them. The CDR3 consists of 14 residues.

This chain joins TRBV18 and TRBJ1-3; 7 positions match TRBD1. V trimming: 5 bases; J trimming: 0 bases; junction bases outside the gene matches: 4. Germline V lookup: CDR1 KGHSH, CDR2 LQKENI. The CDR3 is 15 amino acids. The CDR3 DNA reads as TGTGCCAGCTCAGCCGGGACAGACTCTGGAAACACCATATATTTT. Its protein is CASSAGTDSGNTIYF.

To note about this clone: One end of the junction fails to match germline, which may point to a read error. The genes are TRBV4-2 and TRBJ2-1; D is tentatively TRBD1 or TRBD2 (5 bases each). This CDR3 is built from 15 residues. Per the germline V gene, CDR1 is LGHNA and CDR2 is YNFKEQ. The CDR3 DNA is TGTGCCGGCAGCCAAGAACCTGGGACGTACAATGAGCAGTTCTTC. This translates into CAGSQEPGTYNEQFF.

The gene calls are TRBV7-2 and TRBJ1-1; D unresolved. The ends were cut back, 5 bases at V and 4 bases at J, with 17 bases in the middle. Germline assignment: CDR1 SGHTA and CDR2 FQGNSA. The CDR3 has 15 amino acids. The CDR3 reads CASSPGRELGTEAFF. CDR3 DNA sequence: TGTGCCAGCAGCCCCGGAAGGGAATTGGGCACTGAAGCTTTCTTT.

The rearrangement uses TRBV19 and TRBJ2-3; possibly TRBD1 for D (5 bases). The CDR3 runs to 15 residues. Germline V gene lookup returns CDR1 LNHDA and CDR2 SQIVND (reference sequence). Trimming stripped 2 bases from V and 0 bases from J, with 9 bases between. The CDR3 region has the DNA TGTGCCAGTAGTATACAGGGCCCTAGCACAGATACGCAGTATTTT. It is translated as CASSIQGPSTDTQYF.

The rearrangement uses TRBV5-4 and TRBJ1-1, with a tentative D call TRBD1 (5 bases). The germline V gene encodes CDR1 SGHNT and CDR2 YYREEE (reference sequence). V lost 0 bases and J lost 4, with 16 bases in between. The CDR3 runs to 16 residues. CDR3 region: CASSLGGSQGATEAFF. The CDR3 DNA reads as TGTGCCAGCAGCTTGGGAGGGAGTCAGGGCGCCACTGAAGCTTTCTTT.

This sequence joins TRBV7-8 and TRBJ2-5; tentative D call: TRBD2 (5 bases). CDR1 SGHVS and CDR2 FQNEAQ come from the germline V gene. Between the trimmed V and J ends, which lost 4 bases and 5 bases, there was a span of 23 bases. This CDR3 region has 17 residues. The CDR3 protein is CASSSHRPGLRVETQYF. As DNA, the CDR3 is TGTGCCAGCAGCTCTCATCGCCCGGGGTTAAGGGTGGAGACCCAGTACTTC.

This chain connects TRBV5-1 to TRBJ1-1; 10 bases are shared with TRBD1. V lost 3 bases, J lost 7 bases, and 6 bases stayed unmatched. The CDR3 is 14 residues long. CDR1 is SGHRS and CDR2 is YFSETQ in the germline V gene. CDR3: CASSSGQGKGEAFF. The CDR3 coding sequence is TGCGCCAGCAGCTCGGGACAGGGGAAGGGTGAAGCTTTCTTT.

This chain links TRBV27 with TRBJ2-7; D unclear. Germline V lookup: CDR1 MNHEY, CDR2 SMNVEV (reference sequence). V was shortened by 7 bases and J by 6 bases, with 19 bases between the two germline ends. This CDR3 has 14 residues. The CDR3 here is CASIRRSLTCEQYF. The CDR3 coding sequence is TGTGCCAGCATTCGACGTAGCTTGACGTGCGAGCAGTACTTC.

This chain connects TRBV5-6 to TRBJ1-6; D is ambiguous. Looked up from germline, CDR1 is SGHDT and CDR2 is YYEEEE. Trimming took 5 bases from V and 10 from J, leaving 13 bases between them. The CDR3 has 13 amino acids. This CDR3 reads CASRRGTVSPLHF. The CDR3 DNA is TGTGCCAGCAGACGGGGAACAGTGTCACCCCTCCACTTT.

The chain recombines TRBV12-5 with TRBJ2-1, with 13 bases lining up with TRBD2. The CDR3 sequence is 23 residues long. CDR1 and CDR2 from the germline V gene are LGHNT and FRNRAP. V was pared by 1 base and J by 7 bases, with 25 bases of the junction left unmatched. This chain's CDR3 is CASGLDADRGGRTSGSMSNEQFF. The CDR3 DNA is TGTGCTAGTGGTTTGGACGCGGACAGGGGAGGTAGGACTAGCGGGAGTATGTCGAATGAGCAGTTCTTC.